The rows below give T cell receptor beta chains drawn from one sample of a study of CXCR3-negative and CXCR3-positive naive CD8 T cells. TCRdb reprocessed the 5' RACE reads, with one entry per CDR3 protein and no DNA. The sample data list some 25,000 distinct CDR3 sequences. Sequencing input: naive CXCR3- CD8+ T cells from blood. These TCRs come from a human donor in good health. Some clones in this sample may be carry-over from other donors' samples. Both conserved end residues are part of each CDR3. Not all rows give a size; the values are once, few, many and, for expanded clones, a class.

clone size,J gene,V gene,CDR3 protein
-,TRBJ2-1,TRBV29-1,CSVHSLLEDEQFF
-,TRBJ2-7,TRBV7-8,CASSLNYEQYF
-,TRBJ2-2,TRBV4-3,CASSQEGWRGLIGELFF
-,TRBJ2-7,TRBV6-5,CASSYSPNHEQYF
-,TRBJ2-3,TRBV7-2,CAISHIMGLVAPDTQYF
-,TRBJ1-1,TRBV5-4,CASSLETGYTEAFF
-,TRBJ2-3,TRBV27,CASTSTERGGPVDTQYF
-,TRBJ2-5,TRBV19,CASSEGQGSGAETQYF
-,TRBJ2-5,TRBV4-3,CASSQGGRQETQYF
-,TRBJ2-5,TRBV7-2,CASSDSGGKETQYF
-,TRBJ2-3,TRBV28,CASSVTSGGADTQYF
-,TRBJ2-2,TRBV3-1,CASSQSRVADTGELFF
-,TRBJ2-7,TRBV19,CASSFYGGPYEQYF
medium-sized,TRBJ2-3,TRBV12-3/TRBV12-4,CASSGIQGSTDTQYF
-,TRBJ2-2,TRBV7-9,CASSSSGGAITGELFF
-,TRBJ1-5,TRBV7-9,CASSPTLEGSYQPQHF
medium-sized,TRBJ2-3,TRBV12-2,CASRLEVSGEAQYF
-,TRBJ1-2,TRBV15,CATSRDRGSWDGYTF
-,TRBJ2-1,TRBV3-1,CASSQYSGSGNEQFF
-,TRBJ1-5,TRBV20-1,CSARDHEGLRRNQPQHF
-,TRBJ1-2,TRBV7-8,CASSLTLGGYTF
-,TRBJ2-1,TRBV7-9,CASSFPWGPYNEQFF
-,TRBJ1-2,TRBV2,CASSLGGPLSYGYTF
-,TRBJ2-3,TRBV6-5,CASSYPSGGNTDTQYF
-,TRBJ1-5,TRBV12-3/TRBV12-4,CASKDRDQPQHF
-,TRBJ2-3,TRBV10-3,CAISEVSADTQYF
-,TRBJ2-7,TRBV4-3,CASSPLSTGGPYEQYF
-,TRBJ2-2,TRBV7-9,CASSLPGTGELFF
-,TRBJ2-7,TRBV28,CASRSPGLGSDEQYF
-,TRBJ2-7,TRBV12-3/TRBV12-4,CASSLVTGDEQYF
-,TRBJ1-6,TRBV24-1,CATSDGGQYNSPLHF
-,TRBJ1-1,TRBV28,CASSYQGVWPNTEAFF
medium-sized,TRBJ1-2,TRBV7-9,CASSSNIGGDTGLFRGYTF
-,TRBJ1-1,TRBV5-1,CASSFRGAFTEAFF
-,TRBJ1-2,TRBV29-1,CSVEANPYGYTF
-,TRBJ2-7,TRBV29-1,CSVAGTENSYEQYF
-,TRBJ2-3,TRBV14,CAGSRHHGDTQYF
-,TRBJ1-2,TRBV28,CASRGVEGYGYTF
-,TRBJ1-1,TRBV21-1,CASRRGDTEAFF
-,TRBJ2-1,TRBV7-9,CASSFGDEQFF
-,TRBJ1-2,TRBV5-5,CASSLDGGGLTYGYTF
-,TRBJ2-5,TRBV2,CASSEDETQYF
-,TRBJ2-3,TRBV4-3,CASSLGTGGETDTQYF
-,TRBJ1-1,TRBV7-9,CASSPGQGFYAFF
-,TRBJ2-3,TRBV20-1,CSAWDFLRTDTQYF
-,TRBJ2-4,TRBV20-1,CSAQPQDRARNIQYF
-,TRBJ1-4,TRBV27,CASRPQTLKDAATNEKLFF
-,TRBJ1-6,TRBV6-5,CASSYYSHNSPLHF
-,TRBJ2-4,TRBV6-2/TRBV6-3,CASSYVAGGGLAKNIQYF
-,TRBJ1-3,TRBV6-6,CASSPWNTIYF
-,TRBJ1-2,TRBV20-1,CSARQVSNYGYTF
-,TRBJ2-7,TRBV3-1,CASSQGVGLEGYEQYF
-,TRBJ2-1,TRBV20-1,CSARLRLAENNEQFF